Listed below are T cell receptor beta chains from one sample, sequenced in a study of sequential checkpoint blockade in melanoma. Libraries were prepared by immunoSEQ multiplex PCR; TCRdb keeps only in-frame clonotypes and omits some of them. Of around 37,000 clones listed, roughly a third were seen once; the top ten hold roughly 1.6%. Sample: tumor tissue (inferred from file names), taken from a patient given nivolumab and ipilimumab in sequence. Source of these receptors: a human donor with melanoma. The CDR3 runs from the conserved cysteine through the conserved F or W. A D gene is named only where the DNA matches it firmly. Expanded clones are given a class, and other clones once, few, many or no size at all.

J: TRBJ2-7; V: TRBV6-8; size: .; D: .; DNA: TGTGCCAGCAGTCGCACCGGGACGGCCTCCTACGAGCAGTACTTC; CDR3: CASSRTGTASYEQYF
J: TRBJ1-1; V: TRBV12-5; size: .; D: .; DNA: TGTGCCAGCGGGGAATTGAACACTGAAGCTTTCTTT; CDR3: CASGELNTEAFF
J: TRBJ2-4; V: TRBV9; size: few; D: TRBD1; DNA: TGTGCCAGCAGCGTAGAGGGACAGGGCAAAAACATTCAGTACTTC; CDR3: CASSVEGQGKNIQYF
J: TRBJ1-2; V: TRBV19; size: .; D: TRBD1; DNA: TGTGCCAGTAGCGACAGGGGTTATCTCTATGGCTACACCTTC; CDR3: CASSDRGYLYGYTF
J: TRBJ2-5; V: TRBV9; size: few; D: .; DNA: TGTGCCAGCAGCTATGCTAGCGTGGCCGCCCAAGAGACCCAGTACTTC; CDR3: CASSYASVAAQETQYF
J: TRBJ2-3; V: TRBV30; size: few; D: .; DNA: TGTGCCTGGAGCAATCTCGGGACTGTTCCAAGCACAGATACGCAGTATTTT; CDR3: CAWSNLGTVPSTDTQYF
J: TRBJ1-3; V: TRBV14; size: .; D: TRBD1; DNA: TGTGCCAGCAGCCAGCAGAAGTCGAGGACAGGGCGACCCTCTGGAAACACCATATATTTT; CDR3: CASSQQKSRTGRPSGNTIYF
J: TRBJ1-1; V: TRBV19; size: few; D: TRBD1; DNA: TGTGCCAGTAGTATCCGACAGGGGGCCGGCACTGAAGCTTTCTTT; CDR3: CASSIRQGAGTEAFF
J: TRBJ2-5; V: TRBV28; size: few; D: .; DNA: TGTGCCAGCAGTTCTCTCGTGGGGCCCGAGACCCAGTACTTC; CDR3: CASSSLVGPETQYF
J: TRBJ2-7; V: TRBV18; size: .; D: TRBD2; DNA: TGTGCCAGCTCACCACGTTCGGGGGGTGCTACCTACGAGCAGTACTTC; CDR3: CASSPRSGGATYEQYF
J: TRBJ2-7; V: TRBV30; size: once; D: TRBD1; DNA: TGTGCCTGGAGTTTCTCCGGGACAGGGCGCCACGAGCAGTACTTC; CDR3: CAWSFSGTGRHEQYF
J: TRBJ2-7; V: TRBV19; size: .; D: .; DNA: TGTGCCAGTAGTAGGGACCATTCTTACGAGCAGTACTTC; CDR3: CASSRDHSYEQYF
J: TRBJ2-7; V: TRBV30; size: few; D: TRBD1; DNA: TGTGCGGAAGACCGCTACAGGGGAACGACCTACGAGCAGTACTTC; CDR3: CAEDRYRGTTYEQYF
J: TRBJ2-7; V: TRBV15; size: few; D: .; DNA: TGTGCCACCAGCAGAGATAGGGCGGGGTCCAACGAGCAGTACTTC; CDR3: CATSRDRAGSNEQYF
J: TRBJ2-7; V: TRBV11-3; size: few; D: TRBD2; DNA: TGTGCCAGCAGCCCTAGCGGGGGCTCATACGAGCAGTACTTC; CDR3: CASSPSGGSYEQYF
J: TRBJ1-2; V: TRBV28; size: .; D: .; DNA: TGTGCCAGCACCTGGGGGGGGCTCCAAGCTAACTATGGCTACACCTTC; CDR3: CASTWGGLQANYGYTF
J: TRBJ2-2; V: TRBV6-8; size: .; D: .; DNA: TGTGCCAGCAGTTATTTCAGATCCGGGGAGCTGTTTTTT; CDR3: CASSYFRSGELFF
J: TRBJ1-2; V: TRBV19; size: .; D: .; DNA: TGTGCCAGTAGTGATCGACAGGTTCCTTCATATGGCTACACCTTC; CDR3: CASSDRQVPSYGYTF
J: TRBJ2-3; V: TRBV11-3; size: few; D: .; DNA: TGTGCCAGCAGCTTGACGAGCGGAAACACAGATACGCAGTATTTT; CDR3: CASSLTSGNTDTQYF
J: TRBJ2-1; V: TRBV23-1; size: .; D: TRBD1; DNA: TGCGCCAGCAGCCAAGAAGGACAGGGGGCGTTCAATGAGCAGTTCTTC; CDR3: CASSQEGQGAFNEQFF